The clone carrying this T cell receptor (beta chain) came up a few times. What it recognizes is unknown. The data were taken from a study of identical twins. This CDR3 contains 16 residues. Trimming cost V 0 bases and J 2 bases, with 14 bases left between them. The germline V gene encodes CDR1 MNHEY and CDR2 SVGAGI. Healthy Caucasians made up all donors. Addition of a universal primer site occurred through template switching, and cDNA carried unique molecular identifiers. TCRdb re-called the 5' RACE reads with MiXCR, one entry per CDR3 protein. The table lists 400,000 to 600,000 distinct CDR3 sequences, about a fifth of them singletons. The study's findings and limits: Twins shared beta out-of-frame sequences in excess, but this excess was weaker. Zero-insertion findings could be partly confounded by invariant cells (MAIT and iNKT cells).

In addition, the sample was reused for a study of yellow fever vaccine responses in identical twins.

The specimen sequenced was CD4+ T cells sorted from blood. The chain recombines TRBV6-5 with TRBJ2-7; D perhaps matches TRBD2 (5 bases). This receptor was taken from a woman under 30 in good health. This CDR3 is CASSYSRVGGTYEQYF. The CDR3 bases are TGTGCCAGCAGTTACTCGAGGGTAGGTGGAACCTACGAGCAGTACTTC.